This entry features one TCR beta chain sequence. What it binds is unknown. Newly diagnosed hyperthyroidism, duration under 2 months, in patients aged 18 to 65. Amplification of TCR beta CDR3 regions used RNA as the template. First-round RT-PCR of the TCR CDR3 relied on the HTBI primer set. TCRdb called the multiplex PCR reads again in MiXCR, with one record for every CDR3 protein. The sample contains some 250,000 distinct CDR3 sequences, just over 14% of which appear only once. The data are from a study of T cells in Graves' hyperthyroidism and ophthalmopathy. General study findings and limits: Model predictions of ophthalmopathy came a median 6.5 months before onset. Researchers found most expanded thyroid clonotypes above 0.001 in blood as well.

The clonotype originates from a woman aged 40 to 50 with Graves' hyperthyroidism that later progressed to Graves' ophthalmopathy. Sequencing was performed on blood.

This chain's CDR3 is CASSNDRARNQPQHF. CDR3 in DNA: TGTGCCAGTAGTAACGACAGGGCGAGGAATCAGCCCCAGCATTTT. The chain carries TRBV19 and TRBJ1-5, with 7 bases that match TRBD1. The germline CDR1 and CDR2 sequences are LNHDA and SQIVND (reference sequence). After removal of 4 bases from V and 4 bases from J, the junction contained 7 bases not matched to a gene. CDR3 length equals 15 residues. Full variable domain (missing parts from reference TRBV19 and TRBJ1-5): DGGITQSPKYLFRKEGQNVTLSCEQNLNHDAMYWYRQDPGQGLRLIYYSQIVNDFQKGDIAEGYSVSREKKESFPLTVTSAQKNPTAFYLCASSNDRARNQPQHFGDGTRLSIL.